This T cell receptor (beta chain) derives from a study of cytomegalovirus exposure and HLA in healthy donors. General study results and limits: Later analysis found that TCR beta chains associated with HLA were more clonally expanded than other, equally common chains. Specificity for CMV antigens was confirmed in vitro for a few of the CMV-associated chains. In an earlier analysis, most TCR beta V segments were productive about 87% or about 30% of the time. The analysis excluded some indistinguishable V segments, including TRBV6-2 and TRBV6-3.

V lost 4 bases and J 3 bases, leaving 10 bases between the germline ends. The CDR3 sequence is 14 residues long. Germline V gene data show CDR1 as LNHNV and CDR2 as YYDKDF (reference sequence). Notes on this clone: Its antigen is still unknown.

The PCR was carried out with 60 Vbeta primers and 13 Jbeta primers. TCRdb's copy holds only in-frame clones and misses some; the assay was immunoSEQ multiplex PCR. The sample contains about 160,000 clones, about 81% of which appear only once. The clonotype comes from a girl under 10 years old in good health and CMV-seropositive. The V gene is TRBV15, the J gene TRBJ2-1, with D unresolved. The sample was PBMCs. This CDR3 is CATSKSSLYNEQFF. In DNA, the CDR3 is TGTGCCACCAGCAAGAGTAGCCTCTACAATGAGCAGTTCTTC.